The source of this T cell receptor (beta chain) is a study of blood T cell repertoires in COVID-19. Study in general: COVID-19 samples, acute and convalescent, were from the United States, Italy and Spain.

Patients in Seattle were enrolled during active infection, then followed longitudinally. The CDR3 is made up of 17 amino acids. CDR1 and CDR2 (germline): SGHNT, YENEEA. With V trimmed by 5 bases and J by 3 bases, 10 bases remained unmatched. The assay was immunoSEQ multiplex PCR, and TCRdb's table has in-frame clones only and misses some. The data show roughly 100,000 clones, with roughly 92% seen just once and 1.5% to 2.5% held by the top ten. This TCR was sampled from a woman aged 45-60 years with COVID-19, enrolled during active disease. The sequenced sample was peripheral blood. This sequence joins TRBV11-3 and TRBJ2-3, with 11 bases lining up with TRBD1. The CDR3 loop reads CASSRYYRDRGTDTQYF. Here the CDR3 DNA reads TGTGCCAGCAGCCGTTATTATCGGGACAGGGGGACAGATACGCAGTATTTT.